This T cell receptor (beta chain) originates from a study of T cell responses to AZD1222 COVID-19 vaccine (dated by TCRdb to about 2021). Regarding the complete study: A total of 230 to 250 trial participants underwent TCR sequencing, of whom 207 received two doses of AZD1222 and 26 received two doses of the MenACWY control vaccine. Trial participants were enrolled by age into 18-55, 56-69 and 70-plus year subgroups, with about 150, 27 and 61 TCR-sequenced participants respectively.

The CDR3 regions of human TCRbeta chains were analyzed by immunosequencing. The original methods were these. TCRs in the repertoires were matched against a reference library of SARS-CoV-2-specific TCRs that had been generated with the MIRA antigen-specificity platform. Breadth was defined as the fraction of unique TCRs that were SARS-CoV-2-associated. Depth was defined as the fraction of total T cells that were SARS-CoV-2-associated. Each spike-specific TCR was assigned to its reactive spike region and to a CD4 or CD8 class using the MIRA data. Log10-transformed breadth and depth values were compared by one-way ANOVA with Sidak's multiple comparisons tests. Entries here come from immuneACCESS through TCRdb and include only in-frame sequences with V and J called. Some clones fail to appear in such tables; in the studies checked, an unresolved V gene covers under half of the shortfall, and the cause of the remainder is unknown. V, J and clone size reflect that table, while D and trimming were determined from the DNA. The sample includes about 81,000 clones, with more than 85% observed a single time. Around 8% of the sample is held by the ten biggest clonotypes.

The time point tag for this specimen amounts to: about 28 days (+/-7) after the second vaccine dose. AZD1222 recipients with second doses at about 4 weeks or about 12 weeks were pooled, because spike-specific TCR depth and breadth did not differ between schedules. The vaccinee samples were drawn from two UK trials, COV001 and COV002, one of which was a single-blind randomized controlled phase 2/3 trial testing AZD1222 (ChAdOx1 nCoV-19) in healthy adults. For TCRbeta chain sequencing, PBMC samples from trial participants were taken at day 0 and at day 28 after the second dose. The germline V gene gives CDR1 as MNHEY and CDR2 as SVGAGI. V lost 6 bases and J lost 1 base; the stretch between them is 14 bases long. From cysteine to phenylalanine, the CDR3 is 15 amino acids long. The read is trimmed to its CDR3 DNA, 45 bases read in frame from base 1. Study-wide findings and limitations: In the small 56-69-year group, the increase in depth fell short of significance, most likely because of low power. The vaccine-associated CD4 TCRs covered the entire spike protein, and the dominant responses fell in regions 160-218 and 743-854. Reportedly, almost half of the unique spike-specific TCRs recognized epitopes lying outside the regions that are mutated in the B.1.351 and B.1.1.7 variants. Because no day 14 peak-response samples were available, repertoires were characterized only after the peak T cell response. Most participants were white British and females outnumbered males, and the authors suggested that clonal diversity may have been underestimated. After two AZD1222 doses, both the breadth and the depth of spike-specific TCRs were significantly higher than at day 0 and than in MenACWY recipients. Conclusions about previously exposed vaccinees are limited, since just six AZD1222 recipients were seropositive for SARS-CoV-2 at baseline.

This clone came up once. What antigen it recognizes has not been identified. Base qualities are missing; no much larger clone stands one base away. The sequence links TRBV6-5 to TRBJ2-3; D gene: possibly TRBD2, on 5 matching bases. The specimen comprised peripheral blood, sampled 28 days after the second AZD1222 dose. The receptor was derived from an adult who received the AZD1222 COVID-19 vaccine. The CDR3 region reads CASSTAGRRTDTQYF. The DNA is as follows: TGTGCCAGCAGCACCGCGGGCCGACGCACAGATACGCAGTATTTT.